This section outlines one T cell receptor beta chain sequence together with its context. There is no known antigen for this receptor. Base qualities are not recorded, but no much larger clone differs from it by a single base. These data come from a study of shared T cell receptors in the human thymus (dated by TCRdb to the early 2020s). Regarding the complete study: The study examined how self-reactive, shared T-cell receptor alpha chains are generated in the human thymus.

From the cysteine up to the phenylalanine, the CDR3 has a length of 13 residues. Here the CDR3 DNA is all that survives: 39 bases in frame from base 1. Trimming at the junction amounts to 7 bases on V and 6 bases on J, and the germline ends lie 12 bases apart. CDR1 and CDR2 are read off the germline V gene as MNHEY and SVGAGI. The library was built by means of the immunoSEQ multiplex PCR assay. Here the immuneACCESS table is served through TCRdb, limited to in-frame sequences with V and J called. Missing clones are a known gap in these copies; in checked studies unresolved V genes cover under half, and the rest lacks a known reason. The sample has 500,000 to 850,000 clones on record, around 87% of them singletons. The top ten clonotypes cover roughly 0.0087% of the sample. This sample also appeared in a second study, on human thymus T cells. The second paper states: The donors were immunologically healthy infants in Finland who had open corrective cardiac surgery for congenital heart defects. Thymus tissue was collected as surgical resects that were removed during corrective cardiac surgery. Usage of V and J gene segments appeared to be biased in both the thymic and the peripheral blood repertoires. According to the related research, thymic TCR repertoires were highly overlapping among unrelated individuals. The study used roughly 8 infant thymus samples plus four related peripheral blood samples to characterize TCR alpha and beta repertoires. The cohort included six male and two female infants, with donor ages spanning 7 to 244 days. Thymocytes were mechanically released from the tissue and were stored as pellets of roughly 10-34 million cells at -70 degrees C. A QIAsymphony instrument was used to extract genomic DNA from the frozen cell pellets. Using the immunoSEQ multiplex PCR assay, the TCRB and TCRAD loci were amplified from a standardized quantity of quality-controlled genomic DNA. Amplicons spanned the V(D)J region at a length sufficient to cover the CDR3 and identify V and J genes. The commercial immunoSEQ service was used to sequence amplicons on an Illumina platform. Primer bias and sequencing errors were corrected as previously described, and TCRAD and TCRB definitions were based on the IMGT database. The repertoires were analysed using immunoSEQ Analyzer 3.0 and VDJTools for basic statistics, V/J segment usage, diversity estimates, rarefaction and pairwise overlap. Diversity was estimated with Chao1, ChaoE, Efron-Thisted, Shannon and inverse Simpson indices, and also on datasets down-sampled to the smallest sample. Repertoire overlap was determined by strict matching of CDR3 nucleotide sequence, V gene and J gene, and Jaccard-based multidimensional scaling clustering was applied. Thymus samples yielded on average roughly 810,000 unique TCRB clonotypes, compared with around 84,000 from blood samples.

The receptor's source is a boy under two years old with a congenital heart defect. Donor details come from another sample of the same person, matched by shared clones. The sample comprised thymocytes. The chain employs TRBV6-5 and TRBJ2-2; perhaps TRBD1 is the D gene, with 5 bases matching. In nucleotide form, the sequence is TGTGCCAGCAAGACAGAGTATTCCGGGGAGCTGTTTTTT. This codes for CASKTEYSGELFF.